The 28 T cell receptor beta chains presented below share a single source sample, sequenced in a study of regulatory T cells in long-lasting Graves disease. Arm-PCR of CDR3 regions and iRepertoire HTBI primers were used to build TCR beta libraries. TCRdb fed the multiplex PCR reads into MiXCR, producing one record per CDR3 protein. The data hold approximately 460,000 distinct CDR3 sequences, with about a sixth observed a single time. Time point specified: newly diagnosed GD, antithyroid drugs for less than 3 months. PBMC-derived RNA was used for the TCR library. These same records also appear under a second study, on T cells in Graves' hyperthyroidism and ophthalmopathy.

This sample comprised peripheral blood mononuclear cells (PBMCs), obtained at new diagnosis, from a patient treated with antithyroid drugs. The source is a woman younger than 45 with Graves disease.

This clonotype was observed at least ten times. The CDR3: CSARSELPRGYEQYF. The CDR3 DNA follows: TGCAGTGCTAGGTCGGAACTCCCAAGAGGATACGAGCAGTACTTC. The rearrangement uses TRBV20-1 and TRBJ2-7, with no clear D. V lost 3 bases and J 4 bases, leaving 19 bases between the germline ends. The CDR3 contains 15 residues. The V gene's germline CDR1 is DFQATT and CDR2 SNEGSKA (reference sequence).

At least ten counts were recorded for this clonotype. CDR3 loop: CASSLIAGVIYEQFF. The CDR3, as DNA: TGTGCCAGCAGCTTAATAGCGGGAGTGATATATGAGCAGTTCTTC. J is TRBJ2-1 and V is TRBV7-6; the match to TRBD2 covers 9 bases. CDR1 and CDR2 (germline): SGHVS, FNYEAQ. The CDR3 is made up of 15 amino acids. V shed 2 bases and J 8 bases; nucleotides not matched to a gene: 7.

This clonotype appeared many times. This chain uses TRBV28 with TRBJ1-2, with D hard to call. With 3 bases removed from V and 5 bases from J, the gap between germline ends came to 31 bases. This CDR3 region has 20 residues. CDR1 is MDHEN and CDR2 is SYDVKM in the germline V gene. The CDR3, as DNA: TGTGCCAGCAGTTTCGCTTTTTCCGGCGGGATTTCCCCCGGGGAATATGGCTACACCTTC. It codes for CASSFAFSGGISPGEYGYTF.

There are many counts of this clonotype. The rearrangement links TRBV7-9 to TRBJ2-3; 9 nucleotides match TRBD2. V was pared by 6 bases and J by 0 bases, with 10 bases of the junction left unmatched. The CDR3 loop spans 17 amino acids. CDR1 is SEHNR, CDR2 FQNEAQ, per germline (reference sequence). CDR3 coding DNA: TGTGCCAGCAGGTACCTGCTAGCGGGACCCAGCACAGATACGCAGTATTTT. This encodes CASRYLLAGPSTDTQYF.

This clonotype was seen many times. The chain is built from TRBV28 and TRBJ2-4; 7 bases align to TRBD1. Germline values: CDR1 MDHEN, CDR2 SYDVKM. Trimming at V came to 1 base and at J to 0 bases, leaving 6 bases not matched to a gene. The CDR3 is 17 residues long. DNA of the CDR3: TGTGCCAGCAGTTTATTGACAGGGCTTGCAGCCAAAAACATTCAGTACTTC. As protein: CASSLLTGLAAKNIQYF.

With respect to this clonotype: Just one base apart from a much larger clone, this may be a read error. V usage is TRBV3-1 and J usage is TRBJ2-7; D unclear. The V gene's germline CDR1 is LGHDT and CDR2 YNNKEL (reference sequence). Trimming pared 0 bases from V and 1 base from J, leaving 10 bases between. The CDR3 runs 15 residues. The CDR3 loop is CASSQEALVSYEQYF. CDR3 nucleotide sequence: TGTGCCAGCAGCCAAGAGGCTCTGGTTTCCTACGAGCAGTACTTC.

The sample holds a few counts of this clonotype. This may come from a read error, since a much larger clone is one base off. The chain has TRBV11-3 and TRBJ2-1; 14 nucleotides align to TRBD2. The CDR3 consists of 17 residues. Per germline, CDR1 SGHNT and CDR2 YENEEA. The CDR3 here is CASSLDRGLAGAHDQFF. CDR3 nucleotide sequence: TGTGCCAGCAGCTTAGATCGGGGACTAGCGGGAGCGCATGACCAGTTCTTC.

This sequence joins TRBV19 and TRBJ1-5, with D perhaps TRBD1 (5 bases). The V end was cut by 3 bases, the J end by 1 base, with 13 bases between. This CDR3 has 16 residues. Germline V gene lookup returns CDR1 LNHDA and CDR2 SQIVND (reference sequence). CDR3: CASSIRGSGSNQPQHF. The CDR3, as DNA: TGTGCCAGTAGTATTCGGGGGTCCGGAAGCAATCAGCCCCAGCATTTT.

This clonotype was counted at least ten times. CDR3 in DNA: TGTGCCAGCAGTTTCAAGGCTGAAGCTTTCTTT. Translation gives CASSFKAEAFF. The chain uses TRBV28 and TRBJ1-1; D ambiguous. From germline, CDR1 is MDHEN and CDR2 SYDVKM. CDR3 size: 11 residues. With 3 bases removed from V and 6 bases from J, the gap between germline ends came to 5 bases. The full variable domain, its missing parts supplied by reference TRBV28 and TRBJ1-1, is DVKVTQSSRYLVKRTGEKVFLECVQDMDHENMFWYRQDPGLGLRLIYFSYDVKMKEKGDIPEGYSVSREKKERFSLILESASTNQTSMYLCASSFKAEAFFGQGTRLTVV.

Ten or more counts support this clonotype. This rearrangement joins TRBV2 to TRBJ2-5, with D possibly matching TRBD2 (6 bases). The CDR3 sequence is 13 residues long. The V gene lost 2 bases and the J gene lost 8 bases, with 12 bases spanning the gap. The germline CDR1 and CDR2 sequences are SNHLY and FYNNEI. The CDR3 protein is CASSENQGGTQYF. Here the CDR3 DNA reads TGTGCCAGCAGTGAAAATCAGGGAGGAACCCAGTACTTC.

This clonotype was seen many times. The chain couples TRBV11-2 to TRBJ1-2; the match to TRBD1 covers 9 bases. V lost 3 bases and J lost 3; bases outside the gene matches: 2. There are 14 residues in the CDR3. Germline V lookup: CDR1 SGHAT, CDR2 FQNNGV. For the CDR3, the DNA is TGTGCCAGCAGCTTGGGACAGGGTGACTATGGCTACACCTTC. It specifies CASSLGQGDYGYTF.

This clonotype showed up many times. The chain combines TRBV15 with TRBJ2-7; D might be TRBD2 (5 bases). There are 15 residues in the CDR3. The V end lost 0 bases, the J end lost 3 bases, and 12 bases lay between the germline ends. Per germline, CDR1 LNHNV and CDR2 YYDKDF (reference sequence). CDR3 amino acids: CATSRDELAVYEQYF. CDR3 in DNA: TGTGCCACCAGCAGAGATGAGCTAGCTGTCTACGAGCAGTACTTC.

This clonotype was counted a few times. This chain connects TRBV9 to TRBJ2-7; 7 nucleotides line up with TRBD1. This CDR3 has 15 residues. Germline lookup yields CDR1 SGDLS and CDR2 YYNGEE. With 3 bases clipped from V and 2 bases from J, the junction kept 8 bases outside the gene matches. The chain's CDR3 is CASSGGDSETYEQYF. The CDR3 bases are TGTGCCAGCAGCGGAGGGGACAGCGAGACCTACGAGCAGTACTTC. The entire variable domain, with the rest obtained from reference TRBV9 and TRBJ2-7, is as follows: DSGVTQTPKHLITATGQRVTLRCSPRSGDLSVYWYQQSLDQGLQFLIQYYNGEERAKGNILERFSAQQFPDLHSELNLSSLELGDSALYFCASSGGDSETYEQYFGPGTRLTVT.

This clonotype was found many times. This chain joins TRBV10-3 and TRBJ2-3; 7 positions agree with TRBD1. With the DNA end fitting TRBJ2-1 better, the J assignment may be wrong. Germline V gene lookup returns CDR1 ENHRY and CDR2 SYGVKD. This CDR3 comprises 17 residues. The CDR3 loop is CAISEPRGSDRGDEQFF. The CDR3 nucleotides read TGTGCCATCAGTGAGCCCAGGGGGAGCGACAGAGGCGATGAGCAGTTCTTC.

Only a few counts were recorded for this clonotype. The chain links TRBV5-1 to TRBJ2-5; D is possibly TRBD1 (6 bases). The ends were cut back, 0 bases at V and 5 bases at J, with 20 bases in the middle. The CDR3 is made up of 17 amino acids. Germline V CDR1 and CDR2: SGHRS, YFSETQ. CDR3 residues: CASSLVPTGFQAETQYF. The CDR3, as DNA: TGCGCCAGCAGCTTGGTACCTACAGGGTTTCAAGCGGAGACCCAGTACTTC.

The CDR3 is CSAREFPGLLGEQFF. CDR3 nucleotides: TGCAGTGCTAGAGAGTTCCCGGGACTACTGGGTGAGCAGTTCTTC. The chain recombines TRBV20-1 with TRBJ2-1; TRBD2 matches at 7 bases. The germline gives CDR1 DFQATT, CDR2 SNEGSKA (reference sequence). CDR3 length equals 15 residues. Trimming removed 0 bases from V and 9 bases from J; junction bases left unmatched: 11.

This clonotype has more than one count but fewer than ten. V gene TRBV4-1 combines with J gene TRBJ2-2, with TRBD1 matching over 10 bases. V trimming: 3 bases; J trimming: 6 bases; junction bases outside the gene matches: 1. CDR3 length equals 14 residues. The germline gives CDR1 MGHRA, CDR2 YSYEKL. The CDR3 sequence: CASSQTGGSGELFF. DNA for the CDR3: TGCGCCAGCAGCCAGACAGGGGGCTCCGGGGAGCTGTTTTTT.

The V call is TRBV6-1, the J call TRBJ2-1, with D possibly being TRBD2 (5 bases). The CDR3 contains 12 residues. The germline V gene has CDR1 MNHNS and CDR2 SASEGT. V lost 6 bases and J lost 13, with 16 bases in between. The CDR3: CASSNTLAYQFF. The CDR3 DNA reads as TGTGCCAGCAGCAACACGCTAGCTTACCAGTTCTTC.

This clonotype was seen at least ten times. The chain recombines TRBV27 with TRBJ1-5; 7 nucleotides align to TRBD1. This CDR3 has 15 amino acids. Trimming at V came to 3 bases and at J to 2 bases, leaving 4 bases not matched to a gene. Germline V gives CDR1 MNHEY, CDR2 SMNVEV (reference sequence). The DNA of the CDR3 is TGTGCCAGCAGTTTTAACAGGGGAGGCAATCAGCCCCAGCATTTT. It yields the protein CASSFNRGGNQPQHF.

This clonotype was seen more than once but under ten times. V gene TRBV25-1 combines with J gene TRBJ1-4; weak D call: TRBD1 (6 bases). This CDR3 has 15 amino acids. Germline V gene data show CDR1 as MGHDK and CDR2 as SYGVNS. V lost 2 bases and J lost 5, with 12 bases in between. The CDR3 is CASSEPDRLNEKLFF. In DNA, the CDR3 is TGTGCCAGCAGTGAACCCGACAGGTTAAATGAAAAACTGTTTTTT. The full variable domain, completed using reference TRBV25-1 and TRBJ1-4, is EADIYQTPRYLVIGTGKKITLECSQTMGHDKMYWYQQDPGMELHLIHYSYGVNSTEKGDLSSESTVSRIRTEHFPLTLESARPSHTSQYLCASSEPDRLNEKLFFGSGTQLSVL.

In the case of this clonotype: The junction shows a germline mismatch at one end, possibly a read error. The chain has TRBV6-2 or TRBV6-3 and TRBJ2-1; D unresolved. Germline values: CDR1 MNHEY, CDR2 SVGEGT. The CDR3 totals 14 residues. This chain's CDR3 is CASSTPGFYDEQFF. The CDR3 coding sequence is TGTGCCAGCAGTACGCCCGGGTTCTACGATGAGCAGTTCTTC.

The sample holds many counts of this clonotype. V gene TRBV11-2 combines with J gene TRBJ2-2, with 10 bases that match TRBD1. With 3 bases clipped from V and 4 bases from J, the junction kept 5 bases outside the gene matches. The CDR3 consists of 16 residues. Germline CDR1 SGHAT, CDR2 FQNNGV. CDR3 DNA: TGTGCCAGCAGCTTGGGGGACAGGGGCCTCACCGGGGAGCTGTTTTTT. Residues: CASSLGDRGLTGELFF.

The V call is TRBV4-1, the J call TRBJ2-3; D not certain. Germline values: CDR1 MGHRA, CDR2 YSYEKL. Trimming cost V 0 bases and J 0 bases, with 13 bases left between them. This CDR3 has 17 residues. CDR3: CASSQEGTTPSTDTQYF. CDR3 in DNA: TGCGCCAGCAGCCAAGAAGGCACAACCCCTAGCACAGATACGCAGTATTTT.

This clonotype was observed many times. The rearrangement joins TRBV20-1 to TRBJ2-7; maybe TRBD1 (6 bases). Germline CDR1 DFQATT, CDR2 SNEGSKA (reference sequence). The CDR3 spans 15 residues. Trimming pared 5 bases from V and 0 bases from J, leaving 17 bases between. The CDR3 region is CSAHSPTGNSYEQYF. Here the CDR3 DNA reads TGCAGTGCTCATTCCCCGACAGGAAACTCCTACGAGCAGTACTTC.

The rearrangement uses TRBV4-1 and TRBJ1-6; 7 bases fit TRBD1. With V trimmed by 0 bases and J by 9 bases, 5 bases remained unmatched. CDR3 length equals 15 residues. From germline, CDR1 is MGHRA and CDR2 YSYEKL. In nucleotides, the CDR3 is TGCGCCAGCAGCCAAGATGAGGGGGCTGGTTCACCCCTCCACTTT. Residues: CASSQDEGAGSPLHF.

This clonotype was seen many times. V usage is TRBV6-5 and J usage is TRBJ1-1, with D possibly matching TRBD1 (5 bases). The ends were cut back, 2 bases at V and 5 bases at J, with 9 bases in the middle. The CDR3 length is 13 residues. Germline-derived CDR1 and CDR2 are MNHEY and SVGAGI. The CDR3 reads CASSYAGLTEAFF. DNA of the CDR3: TGTGCCAGCAGTTACGCGGGACTTACTGAAGCTTTCTTT.

This clonotype was counted ten times or more. This chain links TRBV18 with TRBJ2-7; unclear D gene. CDR1 and CDR2 from the germline V gene are KGHSH and LQKENI. V shed 0 bases and J shed 2 bases, with 11 bases lying between them. CDR3 length: 15 amino acids. The CDR3 protein is CASSPPSRSPYEQYF. The CDR3 DNA sequence: TGTGCCAGCTCACCACCGTCCCGGAGCCCCTACGAGCAGTACTTC.

This clonotype was seen a handful of times. V gene TRBV5-4 combines with J gene TRBJ2-2, with TRBD1 matching over 7 bases. CDR1 is SGHNT and CDR2 is YYREEE in the germline V gene (reference sequence). The CDR3 has 14 amino acids. V lost 8 bases, J lost 0 bases, and 4 bases stayed unmatched. CDR3 bases: TGTGCCAGAACCACAGGGGCGAACACCGGGGAGCTGTTTTTT. Encoded protein: CARTTGANTGELFF.